This T cell receptor (beta chain) was captured in a study of blood T cell repertoires in COVID-19. Background on the study: Material from acute and convalescent COVID-19 was sourced from the United States, Italy and Spain. T cells, B-cell-depleted T cells, or PBMCs supplied cDNA or gDNA.

V was clipped by 6 bases and J by 4 bases, with 10 bases between them. Germline-derived CDR1 and CDR2 are KGHSH and LQKENI. The CDR3 length is 13 residues. How the authors handled the data: Reference gene primer amplification gave estimated nucleated cell counts. Data came from immunoSEQ multiplex PCR; TCRdb stores just in-frame clones and leaves some out. The V and J calls and clone size were taken over from that table, and D and trimming were inferred from the DNA. The sample carries 130,000 to 150,000 clones, approximately 80% recorded once. This clonotype was obtained from a human donor with acute or convalescent COVID-19. The donor label of this sample is uncertain. J is TRBJ2-1 and V is TRBV18; unclear D gene. The specimen sequenced was peripheral blood. CDR3 sequence reads: CASSPTQYNEQFF. The CDR3 nucleotides are TGTGCCAGCTCCCCTACGCAATACAATGAGCAGTTCTTC.